This TCR beta chain appears in the sequencing data of a study of T cells in localized non-small cell lung cancer. General study results and limits: Density of T cells in blood, when higher, went with longer overall survival.

This clone was recorded a few times. Antigen unknown. The protocol was immunoSEQ multiplex PCR, while the TCRdb copy is restricted to in-frame clones and leaves out a portion. The table has thousands of clones, 25% to 30% seen once; the top ten hold 10% to 13%. The receptor comes from a man aged 40 to 75 with stage III lung adenocarcinoma. The starting material was normal lung tissue next to the tumor, obtained before any cancer treatment.

Here the CDR3 DNA reads TGTGCCAGCAGCCCTAGAGGTCCAACTGAAGCTTTCTTT. Translation gives CASSPRGPTEAFF. This chain connects TRBV9 to TRBJ1-1; D call uncertain. Trimming left V 4 bases short and J 5 bases short, with 12 bases between. This CDR3 has 13 residues. Per germline, CDR1 SGDLS and CDR2 YYNGEE. Looking up the rest from reference TRBV9 and TRBJ1-1 gives the full variable domain: DSGVTQTPKHLITATGQRVTLRCSPRSGDLSVYWYQQSLDQGLQFLIQYYNGEERAKGNILERFSAQQFPDLHSELNLSSLELGDSALYFCASSPRGPTEAFFGQGTRLTVV.